These T cell receptor beta chains were read from a single sample in a study of T cell responses to AZD1222 COVID-19 vaccine. The repertoire was sequenced with immunoSEQ multiplex PCR; TCRdb's copy has only in-frame clones and lacks some. The sample yields some 170,000 clones, 85% to 90% seen once. The starting material was peripheral blood, obtained 28 days after the second dose of the MenACWY control vaccine. The receptors derive from an adult who received the MenACWY meningococcal vaccine as a control. Each CDR3 is given with its conserved first and last residue. The D gene is left open where the match is weak.

v_gene	d_gene	j_gene	len	CDR3aa
TRBV10-1	NA	TRBJ1-1	11	CASSSGVGAFF
TRBV2	NA	TRBJ1-4	14	CASSEGDTNEKLFF
TRBV2	TRBD1	TRBJ1-2	12	CASRWTGGGYTF
TRBV5-1	TRBD1	TRBJ1-3	15	CASSLGQGAGNTIYF
TRBV20-1	NA	TRBJ1-5	14	CSASTTHSNQPQHF
TRBV6-6	TRBD1	TRBJ1-1	15	CASSYYSGTATEAFF
TRBV19	TRBD1	TRBJ2-7	16	CASSRGTGTGAHEQYF
TRBV6-5	NA	TRBJ1-2	13	CASLLGRLDGYTF
TRBV28	NA	TRBJ2-7	15	CASSFNGAGGHEQYF
TRBV11-2	TRBD1	TRBJ2-7	15	CASSAGQGRFYEQYF
TRBV6-2/TRBV6-3	NA	TRBJ2-7	14	CASSLPTEPYEQYF
TRBV10-1	NA	TRBJ2-2	14	CASSEGGGTGELFF
TRBV7-8	NA	TRBJ2-1	15	CASSPSTISYNEQFF
TRBV5-4	NA	TRBJ2-2	18	CASSGGPLGMVNTGELFF
TRBV6-5	NA	TRBJ1-3	16	CASSYGGSHSGNTIYF
TRBV4-3	NA	TRBJ1-4	15	CASSQGLAEGEKLFF
TRBV11-2	TRBD2	TRBJ2-3	14	CASGLAGGADTQYF
TRBV24-1	TRBD2	TRBJ2-7	15	CATSSGTSYSYEQYF